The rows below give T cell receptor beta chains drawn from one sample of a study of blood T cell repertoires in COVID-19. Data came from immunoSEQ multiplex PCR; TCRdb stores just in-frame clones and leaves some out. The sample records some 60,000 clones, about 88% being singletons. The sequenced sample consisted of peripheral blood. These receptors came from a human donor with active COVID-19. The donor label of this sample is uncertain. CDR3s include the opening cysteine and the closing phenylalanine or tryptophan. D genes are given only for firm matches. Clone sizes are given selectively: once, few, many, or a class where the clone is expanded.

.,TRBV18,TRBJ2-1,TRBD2,TGTGCCAGCTCACCCGTACTAGCGGGAGGCGGAGATGAGCAGTTCTTC,CASSPVLAGGGDEQFF
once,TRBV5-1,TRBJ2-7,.,TGCGCCAGCAGGGAAGGGGGTTACTACGAGCAGTACTTC,CASREGGYYEQYF
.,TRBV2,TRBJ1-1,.,TGTGCCAGCAGTGTACTCGAAGCTTTCTTT,CASSVLEAFF
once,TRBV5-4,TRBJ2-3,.,TGTGCCAGCAGCACCAACACCAGAAACACAGATACGCAGTATTTT,CASSTNTRNTDTQYF
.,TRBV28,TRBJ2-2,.,TGTGCCAGCAGCCCCGGGGGAGAGAACACCGGGGAGCTGTTTTTT,CASSPGGENTGELFF
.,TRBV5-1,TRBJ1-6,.,TGCGCCAGCAGCTACGGACAGATTCCGAATTCACCCCTCCACTTT,CASSYGQIPNSPLHF
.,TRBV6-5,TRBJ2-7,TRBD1,TGTGCCAGCAGTTACCCGACAGGGTCGGGCGAGCAGTACTTC,CASSYPTGSGEQYF
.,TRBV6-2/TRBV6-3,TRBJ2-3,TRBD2,TGTGCCAGCAGTTACTCAGTGGCGGGGGGCCCAGATACGCAGTATTTT,CASSYSVAGGPDTQYF
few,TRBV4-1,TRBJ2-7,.,TGCGCCAGCAGCCCTGAGGGAATCTCCTACGAGCAGTACTTC,CASSPEGISYEQYF
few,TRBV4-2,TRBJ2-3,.,TGTGCCAGCAGCCAAGGGCCTCAGAGCACAGATACGCAGTATTTT,CASSQGPQSTDTQYF
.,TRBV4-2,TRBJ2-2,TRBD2,TGTGCCAGCAGCTCTAGCGGGGAGGCGGCCGGGGAGCTGTTTTTT,CASSSSGEAAGELFF
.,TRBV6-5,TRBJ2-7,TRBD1,TGTGCCAGCAGTTACATGGGACAGGGGGGACACTACGAGCAGTACTTC,CASSYMGQGGHYEQYF
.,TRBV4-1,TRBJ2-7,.,TGCGCCAGCAGCCAATTGGACACTGCCTACGAGCAGTACTTC,CASSQLDTAYEQYF
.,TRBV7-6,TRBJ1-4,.,TGTGCCAGCAGCGGTGAAGTAGGGGGTGGAGAAAAACTGTTTTTT,CASSGEVGGGEKLFF
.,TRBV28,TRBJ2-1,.,TGTGCCTACGGTGGGAGCTCCTACAATGAGCAGTTCTTC,CAYGGSSYNEQFF
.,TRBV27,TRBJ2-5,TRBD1,TGTGCCAGCTCGTCACGGACAGGACGGGAGACCCAGTACTTC,CASSSRTGRETQYF
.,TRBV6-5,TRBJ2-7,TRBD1,TGTGCCAGCAGTTATACGTGGGACAGGGGTACCGAGCAGTACTTC,CASSYTWDRGTEQYF
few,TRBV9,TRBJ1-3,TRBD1,TGTGCCAGCAGCGGGACAGGGGGAAACACCATATATTTT,CASSGTGGNTIYF
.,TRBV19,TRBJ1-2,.,TGTGCCAGTAGGCTGGGGCAGTGGGCAGAAGAGCCCTACACCTTC,CASRLGQWAEEPYTF
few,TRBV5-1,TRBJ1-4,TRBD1,TGCGCCAGCAGCTATACAGGGGGGCGAAATGAAAAACTGTTTTTT,CASSYTGGRNEKLFF
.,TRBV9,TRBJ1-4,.,TGTGCCAGCAGCGTATCCGGGACTGCCTATGAAAAACTGTTTTTT,CASSVSGTAYEKLFF
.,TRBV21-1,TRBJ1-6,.,TGTGCCAGCAGCGACCCCGGGACAGGTCGGTGGGGATCACCCCTCCACTTT,CASSDPGTGRWGSPLHF
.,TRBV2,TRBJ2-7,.,TGTGCCAGCAGTGATCAGACTACTAAGCAGTACTTC,CASSDQTTKQYF
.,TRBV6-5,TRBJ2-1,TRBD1,TGTGCCAGCAGTTTAGCCTGGACAGGGGAGCAAGGAGAGCAGTTCTTC,CASSLAWTGEQGEQFF
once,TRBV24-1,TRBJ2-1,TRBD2,TGTGCCACCCAAGCCCCACTAGCGGGAGGAAACAATGAGCAGTTCTTC,CATQAPLAGGNNEQFF